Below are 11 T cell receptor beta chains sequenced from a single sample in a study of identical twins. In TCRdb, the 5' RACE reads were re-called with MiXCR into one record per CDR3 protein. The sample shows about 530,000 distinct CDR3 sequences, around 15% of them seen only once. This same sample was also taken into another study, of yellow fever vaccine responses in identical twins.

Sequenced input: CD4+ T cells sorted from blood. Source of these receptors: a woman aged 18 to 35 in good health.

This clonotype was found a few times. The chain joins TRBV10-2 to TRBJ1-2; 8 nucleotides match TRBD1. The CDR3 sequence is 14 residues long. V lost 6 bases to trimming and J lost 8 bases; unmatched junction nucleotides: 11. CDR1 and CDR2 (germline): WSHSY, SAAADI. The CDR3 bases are TGCGCCAGCAGGAATTCGACAGGGGTACGCGGCTACACCTTC. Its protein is CASRNSTGVRGYTF.

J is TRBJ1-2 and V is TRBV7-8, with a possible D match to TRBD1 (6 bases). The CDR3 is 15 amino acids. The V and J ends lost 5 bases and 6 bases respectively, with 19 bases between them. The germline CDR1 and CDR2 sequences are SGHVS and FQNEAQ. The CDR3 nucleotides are TGTGCCAGCAGCAATCGACCGGACAGTACCGATGGCTACACCTTC. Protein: CASSNRPDSTDGYTF.

CDR3 bases: TGTGCCAGCACCCCGGGGCCAGGGGATACGCAGTATTTT. The encoded protein is CASTPGPGDTQYF. The rearrangement links TRBV3-1 to TRBJ2-3; D is perhaps TRBD1 or TRBD2 (5 bases each). CDR1 and CDR2 from the germline V gene are LGHDT and YNNKEL (reference sequence). Deletions cut 7 bases from V and 6 bases from J, with 14 bases between. The CDR3 consists of 13 residues.

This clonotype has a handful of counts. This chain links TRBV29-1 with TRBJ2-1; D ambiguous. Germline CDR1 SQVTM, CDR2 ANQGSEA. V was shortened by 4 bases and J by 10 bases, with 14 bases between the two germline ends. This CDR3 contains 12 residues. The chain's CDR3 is CSVAPQVTEQFF. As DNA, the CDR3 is TGCAGCGTTGCCCCCCAGGTCACCGAGCAGTTCTTC.

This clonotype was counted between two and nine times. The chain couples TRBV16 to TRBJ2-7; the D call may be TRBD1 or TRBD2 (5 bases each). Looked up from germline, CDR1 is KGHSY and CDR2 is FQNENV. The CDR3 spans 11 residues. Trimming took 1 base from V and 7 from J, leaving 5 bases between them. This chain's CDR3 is CASSQWGEQYF. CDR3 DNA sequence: TGTGCCAGCAGCCAATGGGGGGAGCAGTACTTC.

CDR3 residues: CASRRGVTEAFF. DNA of the CDR3: TGTGCCAGTCGAAGGGGCGTCACTGAAGCTTTCTTT. The J gene is TRBJ1-1, the V gene TRBV6-1, with D possibly being TRBD1 (5 bases). Trimming removed 9 bases from V and 4 bases from J, with 12 bases in between. Germline-derived CDR1 and CDR2 are MNHNS and SASEGT. The CDR3 has 12 residues.

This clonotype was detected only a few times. In DNA, the CDR3 is TGTGCCAGCAAGATTGAGATAGGGACAGGGGCTTCCTACGAGCAGTACTTC. It codes for CASKIEIGTGASYEQYF. V and J are TRBV2 and TRBJ2-7; TRBD1 matches at 10 bases. Germline CDR1 and CDR2: SNHLY and FYNNEI. J was trimmed by 1 base and V by 7 bases; bases with no gene match: 13. This CDR3 is 17 amino acids long.

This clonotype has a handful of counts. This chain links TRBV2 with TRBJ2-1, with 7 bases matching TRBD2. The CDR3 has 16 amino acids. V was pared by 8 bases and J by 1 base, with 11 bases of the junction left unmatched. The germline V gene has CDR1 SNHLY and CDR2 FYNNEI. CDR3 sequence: CASGRGLAASYNEQFF. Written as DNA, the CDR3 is TGTGCCAGCGGGAGAGGCCTAGCGGCTTCCTACAATGAGCAGTTCTTC.

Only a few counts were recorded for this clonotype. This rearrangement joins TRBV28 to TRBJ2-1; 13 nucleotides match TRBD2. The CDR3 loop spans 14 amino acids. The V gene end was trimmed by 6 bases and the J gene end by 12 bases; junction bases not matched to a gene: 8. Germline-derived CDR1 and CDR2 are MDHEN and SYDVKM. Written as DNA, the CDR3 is TGTGCCAGCAGAAAGGGACTAGCGGGGAGAGGGCAGTTCTTC. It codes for CASRKGLAGRGQFF.

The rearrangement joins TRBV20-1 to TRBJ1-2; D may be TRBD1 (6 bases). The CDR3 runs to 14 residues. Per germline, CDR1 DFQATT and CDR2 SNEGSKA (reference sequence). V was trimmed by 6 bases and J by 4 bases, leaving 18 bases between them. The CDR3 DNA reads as TGCAGTGCCCACTCCGGGGGCGCGAGCTATGGCTACACCTTC. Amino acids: CSAHSGGASYGYTF.

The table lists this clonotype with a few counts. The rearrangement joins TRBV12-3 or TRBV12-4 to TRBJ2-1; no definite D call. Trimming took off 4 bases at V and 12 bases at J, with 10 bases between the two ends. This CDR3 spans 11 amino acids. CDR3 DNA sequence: TGTGCCAGCAGTTCCGGGTGGGTGCAGTTCTTC. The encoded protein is CASSSGWVQFF.